Listed below are T cell receptor beta chains from one sample, sequenced in a study of T cell responses to AZD1222 COVID-19 vaccine. Clones were sequenced by immunoSEQ multiplex PCR, and TCRdb holds only the in-frame ones, with some missing. The table has around 140,000 clones, 90% to 95% seen once. Specimen: peripheral blood, collected after recovery from COVID-19. Receptor source: an adult who had recovered from COVID-19. Both conserved end residues are part of each CDR3. D genes are given only for firm matches. Where a row states a size, it is once, few, many or the class of an expanded clone; other rows omit it.

d_call j_call v_call clone_size cdr3_aa cdr3_nt
NA TRBJ1-1 TRBV7-9 once CASSLISGGMNTEAFF TGTGCCAGCAGCTTAATATCGGGGGGTATGAACACTGAAGCTTTCTTT
NA TRBJ1-5 TRBV6-5 NA CASSPLNQPQHF TGTGCCAGCAGTCCCCTAAATCAGCCCCAGCATTTT
TRBD2 TRBJ2-3 TRBV11-2 NA CASSRTSGSADTQYF TGTGCCAGCAGCCGGACTAGCGGGAGCGCAGATACGCAGTATTTT
NA TRBJ2-6 TRBV6-4 NA CASSETASSGANVLTF TGTGCCAGCAGTGAGACGGCTAGCTCTGGGGCCAACGTCCTGACTTTC
NA TRBJ2-1 TRBV18 NA CASSPREVTYNEQFF TGTGCCAGCTCGCCTAGAGAGGTTACCTACAATGAGCAGTTCTTC
NA TRBJ1-3 TRBV2 NA CASGQISGNTIYF TGTGCCAGCGGACAGATCTCTGGAAACACCATATATTTT
TRBD1 TRBJ2-7 TRBV18 NA CASSPDRGGYEQYF TGTGCCAGCTCACCAGACAGGGGAGGCTACGAGCAGTACTTC
NA TRBJ1-4 TRBV6-9 NA CASSSGQGLREKLFF TGTGCCAGCAGTTCGGGGCAGGGGCTACGGGAAAAACTGTTTTTT
NA TRBJ1-2 TRBV14 NA CASSLTPTAVGGYTF TGTGCCAGCAGCCTCACACCGACAGCCGTGGGGGGCTACACCTTC
NA TRBJ2-7 TRBV18 NA CASSETRTEQYF TGTGCCAGCTCAGAGACTAGAACCGAGCAGTACTTC
NA TRBJ2-5 TRBV5-6 NA CASILGRSQETQYF TGTGCCAGCATACTTGGTCGCTCCCAAGAGACCCAGTACTTC
NA TRBJ1-2 TRBV30 NA CASLLFYGYTF TGTGCTAGTTTGTTGTTCTATGGCTACACCTTC
TRBD2 TRBJ2-7 TRBV14 NA CASSQRALAGSYEQYF TGTGCCAGCAGCCAAAGGGCACTAGCGGGATCCTACGAGCAGTACTTC
NA TRBJ2-1 TRBV7-9 NA CASSLGQHNEQFF TGTGCCAGCAGCTTAGGACAACACAATGAGCAGTTCTTC
NA TRBJ2-7 TRBV18 NA CASSPPKSSVSYEQYF TGTGCCAGCTCACCTCCTAAATCTAGCGTTTCCTACGAGCAGTACTTC
NA TRBJ2-3 TRBV25-1 NA CASSDSPLAVTQYF TGTGCCAGCAGTGATTCCCCTCTAGCTGTTACGCAGTATTTT
NA TRBJ1-1 TRBV29-1 NA CSVNSRGREAFF TGCAGCGTCAATTCCCGGGGGCGTGAAGCTTTCTTT
NA TRBJ2-7 TRBV21-1 NA CASSKSYEQYF TGTGCCAGCAGCAAGAGCTACGAGCAGTACTTC
TRBD1 TRBJ2-1 TRBV28 NA CASSSGTASYNEQFF TGTGCCAGCAGTTCCGGGACAGCCTCCTACAATGAGCAGTTCTTC
NA TRBJ1-1 TRBV19 NA CASSIVEMNTEAFF TGTGCCAGTAGTATTGTGGAGATGAACACTGAAGCTTTCTTT
NA TRBJ2-7 TRBV10-1 once CASSNYLAGFTYEQYF TGCGCCAGCAGTAACTACCTGGCAGGATTCACCTACGAGCAGTACTTC
NA TRBJ1-2 TRBV7-9 NA CASSLGGGINYGYTF TGTGCCAGCAGCCTGGGCGGAGGGATAAACTATGGCTACACCTTC
NA TRBJ2-6 TRBV28 few CASKRDLDGYSGANVLTF TGTGCCAGCAAGAGAGATTTAGACGGCTACTCTGGGGCCAACGTCCTGACTTTC
TRBD2 TRBJ2-7 TRBV19 NA CASKREGYEQYF TGTGCCAGTAAGCGGGAGGGGTACGAGCAGTACTTC
NA TRBJ2-7 TRBV15 NA CATSRDRKGSYEQYF TGTGCCACCAGCAGAGATCGAAAGGGTTCCTACGAGCAGTACTTC
NA TRBJ2-7 TRBV6-5 NA CASSYTPSSYEQYF TGTGCCAGCAGTTACACCCCAAGCTCCTACGAGCAGTACTTC
NA TRBJ1-1 TRBV4-1 NA CASSHMGTEAFF TGCGCCAGCAGCCATATGGGGACTGAAGCTTTCTTT